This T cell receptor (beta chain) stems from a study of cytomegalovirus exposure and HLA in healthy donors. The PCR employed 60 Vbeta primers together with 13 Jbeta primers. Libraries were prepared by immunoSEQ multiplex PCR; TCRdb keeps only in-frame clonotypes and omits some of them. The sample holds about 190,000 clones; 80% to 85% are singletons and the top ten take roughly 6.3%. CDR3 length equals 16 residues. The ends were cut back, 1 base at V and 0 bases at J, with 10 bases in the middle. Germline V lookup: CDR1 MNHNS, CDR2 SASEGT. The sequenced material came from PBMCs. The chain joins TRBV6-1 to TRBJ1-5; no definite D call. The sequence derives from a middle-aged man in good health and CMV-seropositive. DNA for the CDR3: TGTGCCAGCAGTGAAGTTGGTAGCTATAGCAATCAGCCCCAGCATTTT. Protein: CASSEVGSYSNQPQHF.